A selection of T cell receptor beta chains follows, all from one sample in a study of blood T cell repertoires in COVID-19. Sequencing used immunoSEQ multiplex PCR; TCRdb keeps in-frame clones, though not all of them. This table has 490,000 or so clones, about 88% appearing once. Sequenced input: PBMCs or T cells enriched from blood (not recorded which). Receptors originate from a woman aged 60 to 75 who had recovered from COVID-19. Each CDR3 is given with its conserved first and last residue.

TRBV4-2,18,TRBJ2-4,CASSQETRRDRAKNIQYF
TRBV19,14,TRBJ1-6,CASSTGQGRSPLHF
TRBV9,14,TRBJ1-2,CASSARTQGYGYTF
TRBV20-1,14,TRBJ1-5,CSASLGPSNQPQHF
TRBV9,17,TRBJ2-5,CASSVMGGGQGRETQYF
TRBV11-2,17,TRBJ1-6,CASSLNFIGTGQSPLHF
TRBV2,13,TRBJ2-5,CASSDRGIETQYF
TRBV5-4,17,TRBJ2-3,CASSLGPGGGATDTQYF
TRBV7-9,15,TRBJ1-1,CASSLIGPVNTEAFF
TRBV9,14,TRBJ1-6,CASSAWDRNSPLHF
TRBV19,15,TRBJ2-3,CASSSSSGGRDTQYF
TRBV6-4,15,TRBJ1-2,CASSDSGQGDYGYTF
TRBV2,15,TRBJ1-5,CASSEGGISNQPQHF
TRBV29-1,14,TRBJ2-1,CSPLAFRSYNEQFF
TRBV27,18,TRBJ2-6,CASRPRVAPRSGANVLTF
TRBV5-1,13,TRBJ1-5,CASSLEGVQPQHF
TRBV11-2,15,TRBJ1-6,CASSLHRAVNSPLHF
TRBV10-3,14,TRBJ2-7,CAISRDRNSYEQYF
TRBV29-1,14,TRBJ2-2,CSVEPGRNTGELFF
TRBV6-5,15,TRBJ2-6,CASTPMFSGANVLTF
TRBV7-9,14,TRBJ2-2,CASSLGQGARELFF
TRBV11-2,15,TRBJ2-2,CASSRRTENTGELFF
TRBV15,18,TRBJ1-2,CATSRDGGGGAANYGYTF
TRBV5-1,15,TRBJ2-5,CASSLERGGQETQYF
TRBV7-2,16,TRBJ2-2,CASSLRDRGRGGELFF
TRBV7-8,12,TRBJ1-2,CASSPRGGGYTF
TRBV15,13,TRBJ1-2,CATSSQDFYGYTF
TRBV30,15,TRBJ2-2,CAWSVLDQNTGELFF
TRBV5-1,15,TRBJ2-3,CASSPGGLGYDTQYF
TRBV7-2,14,TRBJ1-1,CASSLSRGISEAFF
TRBV7-2,15,TRBJ2-1,CASSFTSSSYNEQFF
TRBV29-1,11,TRBJ1-4,CSGGHNEKLFF
TRBV27,14,TRBJ2-3,CASSFTRSTDTQYF
TRBV7-7,16,TRBJ2-2,CASSSSPTPNTGELFF
TRBV10-3,17,TRBJ2-6,CAIRPTEALSGANVLTF
TRBV5-5,14,TRBJ1-5,CASSPLVSNQPQHF
TRBV7-9,16,TRBJ2-1,CASSLGRTRSDNEQFF
TRBV25-1,14,TRBJ2-6,CASSDGTGANVLTF
TRBV7-9,14,TRBJ2-7,CASSAPGGSYEQYF
TRBV27,15,TRBJ1-2,CASSLSKGLKYGYTF
TRBV7-8,14,TRBJ2-7,CASSFRGIAYEQYF
TRBV9,16,TRBJ1-1,CASSVLRGQGDTEAFF